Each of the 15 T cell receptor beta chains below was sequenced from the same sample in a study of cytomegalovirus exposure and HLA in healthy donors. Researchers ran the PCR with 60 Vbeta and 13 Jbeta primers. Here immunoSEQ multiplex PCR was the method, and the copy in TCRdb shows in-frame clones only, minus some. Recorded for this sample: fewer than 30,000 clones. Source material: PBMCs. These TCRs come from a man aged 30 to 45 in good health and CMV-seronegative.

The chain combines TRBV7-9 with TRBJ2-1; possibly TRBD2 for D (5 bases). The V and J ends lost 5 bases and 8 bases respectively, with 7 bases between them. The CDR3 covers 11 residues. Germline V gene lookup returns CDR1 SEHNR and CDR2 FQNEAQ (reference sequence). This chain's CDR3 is CASSRGDEQFF. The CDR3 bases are TGTGCCAGCAGCCGGGGAGATGAGCAGTTCTTC.

CDR3 DNA: TGTGCCAGCTCACCAGGGGGAGGGGCAGCAAACCTGTACTTC. Protein sequence: CASSPGGGAANLYF. J is TRBJ2-7 and V is TRBV18, with 7 bases lining up with TRBD2. Per the germline V gene, CDR1 is KGHSH and CDR2 is LQKENI. CDR3 length: 14 amino acids. Unmatched junction bases numbered 13, after V lost 2 bases and J lost 12 bases.

CDR3 amino acids: CASRGVSQPQHF. The CDR3 DNA is TGCGCCAGCAGAGGAGTCTCTCAGCCCCAGCATTTT. The genes are TRBV10-2 and TRBJ1-5; D is undetermined. The CDR3 is 12 amino acids. Germline CDR1 and CDR2: WSHSY and SAAADI. Trimming removed 6 bases from V and 6 bases from J, with 9 bases in between.

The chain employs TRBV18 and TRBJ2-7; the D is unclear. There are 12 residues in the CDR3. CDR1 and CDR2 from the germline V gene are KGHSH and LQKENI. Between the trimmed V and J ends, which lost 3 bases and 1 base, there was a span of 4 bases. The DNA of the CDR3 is TGTGCCAGCTCACCTCAATCCTACGAGCAGTACTTC. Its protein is CASSPQSYEQYF.

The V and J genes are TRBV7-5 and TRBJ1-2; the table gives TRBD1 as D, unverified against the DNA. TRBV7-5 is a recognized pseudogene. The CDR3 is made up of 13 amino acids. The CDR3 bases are TGTGCCAGAAGCCTAGGGACAGGGGATGGCTACACCTTC. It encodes CARSLGTGDGYTF.

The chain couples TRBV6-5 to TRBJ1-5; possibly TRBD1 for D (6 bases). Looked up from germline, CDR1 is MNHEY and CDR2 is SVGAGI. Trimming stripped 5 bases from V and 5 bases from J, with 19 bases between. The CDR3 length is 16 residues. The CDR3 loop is CASSNYAGAAYQPQHF. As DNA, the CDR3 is TGTGCCAGCAGTAACTACGCAGGGGCCGCCTATCAGCCCCAGCATTTT.

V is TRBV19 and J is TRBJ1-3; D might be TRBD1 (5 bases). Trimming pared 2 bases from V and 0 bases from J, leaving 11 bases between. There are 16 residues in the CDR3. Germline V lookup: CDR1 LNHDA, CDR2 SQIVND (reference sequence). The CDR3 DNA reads TGTGCCAGTAGTATAAGGGGACTAAACTCTGGAAACACCATATATTTT. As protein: CASSIRGLNSGNTIYF. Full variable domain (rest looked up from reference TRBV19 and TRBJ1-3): DGGITQSPKYLFRKEGQNVTLSCEQNLNHDAMYWYRQDPGQGLRLIYYSQIVNDFQKGDIAEGYSVSREKKESFPLTVTSAQKNPTAFYLCASSIRGLNSGNTIYFGEGSWLTVV.

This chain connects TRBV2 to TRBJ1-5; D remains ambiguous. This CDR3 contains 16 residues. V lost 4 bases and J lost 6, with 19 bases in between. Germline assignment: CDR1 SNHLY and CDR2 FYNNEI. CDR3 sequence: CASSAGGFRRIQPQHF. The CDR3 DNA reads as TGTGCCAGCAGTGCGGGAGGGTTCCGTCGGATTCAGCCCCAGCATTTT.

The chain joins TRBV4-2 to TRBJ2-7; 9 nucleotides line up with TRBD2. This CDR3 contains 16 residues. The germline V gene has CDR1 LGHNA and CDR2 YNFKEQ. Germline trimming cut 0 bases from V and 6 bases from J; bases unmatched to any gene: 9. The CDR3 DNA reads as TGTGCCAGCAGCCAAGATCCTGGCGGGGGGGCCTCCGAGCAGTACTTC. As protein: CASSQDPGGGASEQYF.

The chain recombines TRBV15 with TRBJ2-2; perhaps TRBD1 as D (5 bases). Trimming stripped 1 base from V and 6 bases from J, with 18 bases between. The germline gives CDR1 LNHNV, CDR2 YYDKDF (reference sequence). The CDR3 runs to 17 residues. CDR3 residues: CATSRAGPGSGSGELFF. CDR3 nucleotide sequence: TGTGCCACCAGCAGAGCTGGTCCAGGGTCTGGTTCCGGGGAGCTGTTTTTT.

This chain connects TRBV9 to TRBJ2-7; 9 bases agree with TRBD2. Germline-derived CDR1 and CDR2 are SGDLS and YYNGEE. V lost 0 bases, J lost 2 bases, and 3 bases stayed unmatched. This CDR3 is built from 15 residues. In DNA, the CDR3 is TGTGCCAGCAGCGTAGCCTCTAGCGGGACCTACGAGCAGTACTTC. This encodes CASSVASSGTYEQYF.

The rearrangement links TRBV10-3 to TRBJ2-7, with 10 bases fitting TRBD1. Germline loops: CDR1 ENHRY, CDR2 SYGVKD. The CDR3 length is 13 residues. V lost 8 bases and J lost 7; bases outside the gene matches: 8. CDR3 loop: CAISEDRGYEQYF. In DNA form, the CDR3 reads TGTGCCATCTCAGAGGACAGGGGGTATGAGCAGTACTTC.

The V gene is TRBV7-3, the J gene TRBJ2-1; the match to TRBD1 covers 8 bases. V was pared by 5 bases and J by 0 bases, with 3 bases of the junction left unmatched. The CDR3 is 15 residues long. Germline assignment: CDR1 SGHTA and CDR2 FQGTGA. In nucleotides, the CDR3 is TGTGCCAGCAGCGAACAGGGGGACTCCTACAATGAGCAGTTCTTC. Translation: CASSEQGDSYNEQFF.

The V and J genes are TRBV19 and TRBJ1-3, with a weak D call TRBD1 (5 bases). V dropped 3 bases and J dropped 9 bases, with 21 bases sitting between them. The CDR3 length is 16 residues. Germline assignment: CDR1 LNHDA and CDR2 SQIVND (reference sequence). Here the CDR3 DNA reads TGTGCCAGTAGTATCATCTTGCGGGACCAAAGGAGCACCATATATTTT. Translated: CASSIILRDQRSTIYF.

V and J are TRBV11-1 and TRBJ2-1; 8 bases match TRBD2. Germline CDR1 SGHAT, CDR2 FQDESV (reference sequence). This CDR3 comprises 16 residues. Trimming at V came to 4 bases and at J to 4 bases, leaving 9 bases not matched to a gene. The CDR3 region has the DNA TGTGCCAGCAGCTCACCTGTCGGGGGGGCATACAATGAGCAGTTCTTC. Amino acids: CASSSPVGGAYNEQFF. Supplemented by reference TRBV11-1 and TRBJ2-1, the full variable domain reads EAEVAQSPRYKITEKSQAVAFWCDPISGHATLYWYRQILGQGPELLVQFQDESVVDDSQLPKDRFSAERLKGVDSTLKIQPAELGDSAMYLCASSSPVGGAYNEQFFGPGTRLTVL.